The T cell receptor (beta chain) under discussion was sequenced for a study of graft-versus-host responses after intestinal transplantation. The overall study: Multivisceral, liver-intestinal, or isolated intestinal transplants were performed in recipients. Recipients uniformly received anti-thymocyte globulin induction, followed by tacrolimus and steroids for approximately 3 years.

The V gene's germline CDR1 is MGHDK and CDR2 SYGVNS. This CDR3 has 14 residues. V dropped 4 bases and J dropped 1 base, with 10 bases sitting between them. A word on this clone: The target antigen is unknown.

Profiling relied on immunoSEQ multiplex PCR, and the TCRdb table lists in-frame clones only, not all of them. The data contain some 92,000 clones, roughly 92% of them singletons. Study-level points and caveats: Recipient marrow contained GvH clones, some of which appeared first in ileum or blood.

The clonotype comes from a human donor who received an intestinal transplant. Specimen: unstimulated CD4+ T cells sorted from spleen or lymph node cells, collected before intestinal transplant. The chain recombines TRBV25-1 with TRBJ2-5; D unclear. In DNA form, the CDR3 reads TGTGCCAGCAGTGCGGGTGTACCCCAAGAGACCCAGTACTTC. It encodes CASSAGVPQETQYF. The full variable domain, rest sourced from reference TRBV25-1 and TRBJ2-5, is EADIYQTPRYLVIGTGKKITLECSQTMGHDKMYWYQQDPGMELHLIHYSYGVNSTEKGDLSSESTVSRIRTEHFPLTLESARPSHTSQYLCASSAGVPQETQYFGPGTRLLVL.